The present TCR beta chain was sequenced within a study of blood T cells in healthy people across ages. The second PCR ran about 6 to 11 cycles with a sample-barcoded 5' primer and J-beta primers. TCRdb used MiXCR to reprocess the 5' RACE reads, holding one entry per CDR3 protein. Here the sample spans some 1,800,000 distinct CDR3 sequences, approximately 40% being singletons. This clonotype came up many times. Its target is unknown. The study, taken as a whole, reports: Diversity was estimated from one million T cells, and these estimates were considered underestimates.

Germline values: CDR1 DFQATT, CDR2 SNEGSKA (reference sequence). CDR3 length equals 12 residues. V lost 6 bases and J 3 bases, leaving 11 bases between the germline ends. This chain connects TRBV20-1 to TRBJ1-2, with D possibly TRBD1 on 6 matching bases. Sequencing used blood. The receptor was derived from a human donor in good health. The CDR3 is CSAKQGDYGYTF. The DNA of the CDR3 is TGCAGTGCAAAACAGGGTGACTATGGCTACACCTTC.